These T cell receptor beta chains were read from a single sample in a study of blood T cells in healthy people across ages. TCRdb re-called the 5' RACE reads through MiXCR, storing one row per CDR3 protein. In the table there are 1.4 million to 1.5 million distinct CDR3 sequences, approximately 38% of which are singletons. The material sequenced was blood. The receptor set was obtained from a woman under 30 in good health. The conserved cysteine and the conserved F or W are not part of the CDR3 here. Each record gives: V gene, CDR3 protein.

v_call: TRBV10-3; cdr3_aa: AISESPLGQGSDEQY
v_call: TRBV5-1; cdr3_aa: ASSLGGESYEQY
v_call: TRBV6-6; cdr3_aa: ASSYAQFPGYT
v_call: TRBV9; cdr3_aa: ASSASPRTGGEYGYT
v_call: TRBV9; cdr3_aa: ASSVVGGVYT
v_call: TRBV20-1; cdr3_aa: SARDPGLALANEQF
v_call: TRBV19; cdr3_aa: ASSQRTGHGYT
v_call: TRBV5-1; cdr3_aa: ASRTGTTGSSGANVLT
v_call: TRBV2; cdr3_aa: ASSEAFHSPLH
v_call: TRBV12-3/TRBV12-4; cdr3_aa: ASSLGRINGGNEQF
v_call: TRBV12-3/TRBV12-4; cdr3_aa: ASSTDGGNQPQH
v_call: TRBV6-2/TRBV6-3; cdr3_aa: ASRSEGSYEQY
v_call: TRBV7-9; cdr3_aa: ASSPRGAYEQY
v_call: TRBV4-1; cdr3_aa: ASSPRGSSGNTIY
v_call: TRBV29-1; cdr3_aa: SVGGFTDTQY
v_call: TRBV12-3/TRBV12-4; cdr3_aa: ASRTSVGGQF
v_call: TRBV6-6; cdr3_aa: ASRATGLVQETQY
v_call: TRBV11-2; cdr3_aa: ASSSDVQGGNNEQF
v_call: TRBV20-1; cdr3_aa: SARKAGAGDQETQY
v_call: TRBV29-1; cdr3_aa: SVEGNPGLGRNEQF
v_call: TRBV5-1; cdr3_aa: ASSWRASGGNNEQY
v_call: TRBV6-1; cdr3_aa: ASTRYEGYEQY
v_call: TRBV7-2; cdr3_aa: ASSSSGLAGPGQY
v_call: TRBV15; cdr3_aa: ATSRDRGVAKNIQY
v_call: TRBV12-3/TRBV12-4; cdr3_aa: ASSQQGGGQPQH
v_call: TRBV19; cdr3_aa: ASSIDRNRDEQF
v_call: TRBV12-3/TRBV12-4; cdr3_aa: ASSLVFTSGAQPSSYEEY
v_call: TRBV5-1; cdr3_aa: ASSLIVDNTQY
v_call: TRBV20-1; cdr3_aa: SARPPGAGASGYT
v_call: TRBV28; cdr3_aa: ASTYGGSEQY
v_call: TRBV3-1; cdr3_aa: ASSQPRTSGSTDTQY
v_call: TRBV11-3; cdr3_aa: ASSLTGTPDNEQF
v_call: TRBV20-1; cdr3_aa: SAGSQGKLYEQY
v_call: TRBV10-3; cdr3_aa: AISRASGGGSQETQY
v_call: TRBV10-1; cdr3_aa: ASSEPAGGMNTGELF
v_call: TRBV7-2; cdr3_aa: ASSSGPISYEQY
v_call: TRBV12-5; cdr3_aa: ASGRTGGPDTQY
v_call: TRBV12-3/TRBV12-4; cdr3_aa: ASGGTGGAYEQY
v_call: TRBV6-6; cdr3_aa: ASSPSVRTYGYT
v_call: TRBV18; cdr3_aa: ASSLLGQSTDTQY
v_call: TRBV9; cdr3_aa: ASSVDCRPQH
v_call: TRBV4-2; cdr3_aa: ASSQDRGQGGYGYT
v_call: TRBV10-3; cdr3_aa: AISERRQGEGQPQH
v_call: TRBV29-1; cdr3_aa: SVRGQGVHEQY
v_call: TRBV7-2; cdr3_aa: ASSRTQGAKDTEAF
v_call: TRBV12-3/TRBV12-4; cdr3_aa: ASSPWTGLGYT
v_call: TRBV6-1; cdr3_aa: ASSEKGDQPQH
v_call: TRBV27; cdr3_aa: ASSGSGGANVLT
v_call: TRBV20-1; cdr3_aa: SASGATPADEQY
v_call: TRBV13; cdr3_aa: ASSSGLAANEQF
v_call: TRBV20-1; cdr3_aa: SARFSAGDQPQH
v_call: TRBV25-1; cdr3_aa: ASSERGVGGELF
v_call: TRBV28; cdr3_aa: ASSLEQGLLQETQY
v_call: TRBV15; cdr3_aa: ATSRADPLAGVFPSSYNEQY